This T cell receptor beta chain was obtained from a study of cytomegalovirus exposure and HLA in healthy donors. The CDR3 covers 17 residues. Looked up from germline, CDR1 is SEHNR and CDR2 is FQNEAQ (reference sequence). V shed 1 base and J shed 7 bases, with 23 bases lying between them. This clone showed up just a few times. Primers included in the PCR were 60 Vbeta and 13 Jbeta primers. The protocol was immunoSEQ multiplex PCR, while the TCRdb copy is restricted to in-frame clones and leaves out a portion. The sample lists about 110,000 clones; about two thirds were seen once. The rearrangement joins TRBV7-9 to TRBJ2-7; tentatively, D is TRBD1 (6 bases). Sample: PBMCs. This TCR came from a female donor in good health and CMV-seronegative. The CDR3, as DNA: TGTGCCAGCAGCTTAGTCAACAGGGAAGGGTTTGAGGTTGAGCAGTACTTC. Amino acid sequence: CASSLVNREGFEVEQYF.